This T cell receptor (beta chain) came from a study of blood T cell repertoires in COVID-19. The germline V gene has CDR1 LNHDA and CDR2 SQIVND (reference sequence). This CDR3 has 14 residues. The V and J ends lost 7 bases and 8 bases respectively, with 20 bases between them. This clone has just one count. Per the authors' pipeline: Reference gene primer amplification gave nucleated cell count estimates. Data came from immunoSEQ multiplex PCR; TCRdb stores just in-frame clones and leaves some out. V, J and clone size reflect that table, while D and trimming were determined from the DNA. The sample yields fewer than 250,000 clones, roughly 80% seen once. Which cohort a participant joined came from the clinical history participants gave.

The receptor was isolated from a woman aged 45-60 years who had been exposed to COVID-19. The specimen sequenced was PBMCs or T cells enriched from blood (not recorded which). The genes are TRBV19 and TRBJ1-2; D not resolved. The CDR3 reads CASTPLAGTRGYTF. The CDR3 region has the DNA TGTGCCAGTACCCCTTTGGCAGGAACCCGAGGCTACACCTTC.